The 31 T cell receptor beta chains reported below all come from one sample, sequenced in a study of radiotherapy plus CTLA-4 blockade in lung cancer (dated by TCRdb to between 2017 and 2018). Library method: the immunoSEQ multiplex PCR assay. As stored in TCRdb, this immuneACCESS dataset retains in-frame rearrangements with V and J assigned. A fraction of the clones does not appear; measured against another copy, unresolved V genes explain less than half of the discrepancy, and the remainder lacks a known reason. Recorded for this sample are tens of thousands of clones; roughly four fifths of them occurred a single time. 0.82% of the sample rests with the top ten. Specimen: peripheral blood, collected from a patient treated with radiotherapy plus ipilimumab. These receptors originate from a human donor with non-small cell lung cancer who had stable disease on radiotherapy plus ipilimumab.

This chain joins TRBV7-2 and TRBJ2-3; 10 bases are shared with TRBD2. With 2 bases clipped from V and 4 bases from J, the junction kept 6 bases outside the gene matches. The CDR3 extends over 16 amino acids. From germline, CDR1 is SGHTA and CDR2 FQGNSA. CDR3 protein: CASSLIPLAGADTQYF. The CDR3 DNA reads TGTGCCAGCAGCTTAATCCCGCTAGCGGGAGCAGATACGCAGTATTTT.

This clone has only a few counts. Other DNA sequences in the sample encode the same CDR3. The chain has TRBV6-4 and TRBJ1-6; no clear D gene. Germline V lookup: CDR1 MRHNA, CDR2 SNTAGT. The V end was cut by 8 bases, the J end by 6 bases, with 14 bases between. This CDR3 spans 14 amino acids. The CDR3 sequence: CASSVSPGNSPLHF. For the CDR3, the DNA is TGTGCCAGCTCGGTGTCCCCGGGTAATTCACCCCTCCACTTT.

A single count supports this clone. The CDR3 nucleotides read TGTGCCAGCAGTTCCCTAGCCGGGGCTAATTCACCCCTCCACTTT. Its translation: CASSSLAGANSPLHF. The chain combines TRBV28 with TRBJ1-6; perhaps TRBD1 as D (5 bases). Per the germline V gene, CDR1 is MDHEN and CDR2 is SYDVKM. The CDR3 spans 15 residues. Between the trimmed V and J ends, which lost 4 bases and 6 bases, there was a span of 13 bases.

This chain uses TRBV19 with TRBJ1-5; unclear D gene. Germline-derived CDR1 and CDR2 are LNHDA and SQIVND (reference sequence). The CDR3 is made up of 15 amino acids. V lost 6 bases and J 0 bases, leaving 12 bases between the germline ends. CDR3 sequence: CASSQVRYSNQPQHF. The CDR3 region has the DNA TGTGCCAGTAGCCAGGTTCGGTATAGCAATCAGCCCCAGCATTTT. Variable domain in full (rest from reference TRBV19 and TRBJ1-5): DGGITQSPKYLFRKEGQNVTLSCEQNLNHDAMYWYRQDPGQGLRLIYYSQIVNDFQKGDIAEGYSVSREKKESFPLTVTSAQKNPTAFYLCASSQVRYSNQPQHFGDGTRLSIL.

Points on this clone: Distinct nucleotide sequences in the sample also encode this CDR3. DNA for the CDR3: TGTGCCAGCAGTTACATACTAGCCGGGACAGATACGCAGTATTTT. It specifies CASSYILAGTDTQYF. The chain uses TRBV6-5 and TRBJ2-3, with a weak D call TRBD2 (6 bases). The CDR3 length is 15 residues. Germline values: CDR1 MNHEY, CDR2 SVGAGI. The V end lost 2 bases, the J end lost 3 bases, and 12 bases lay between the germline ends.

This chain uses TRBV30 with TRBJ2-5, with 7 bases lining up with TRBD2. Germline V gives CDR1 GTSNPN, CDR2 SVGIG (reference sequence). The CDR3 spans 14 residues. After removal of 2 bases from V and 3 bases from J, the junction contained 6 bases not matched to a gene. The CDR3 here is CAWSPLAEKETQYF. The CDR3 nucleotides read TGTGCCTGGAGTCCGCTAGCGGAAAAAGAGACCCAGTACTTC.

CDR3 DNA sequence: TGTGCCAGCACCTACATACCAACTAATGAAAAACTGTTTTTT. It yields the protein CASTYIPTNEKLFF. J is TRBJ1-4 and V is TRBV6-6; D remains unclear. This CDR3 has 14 residues. CDR1 is MNHNY, CDR2 SVGAGI, per germline (reference sequence). V gave up 7 bases and J gave up 0 bases, with 9 bases separating them.

The chain links TRBV6-5 to TRBJ2-2; 9 bases fit TRBD1. V trimming: 6 bases; J trimming: 8 bases; junction bases outside the gene matches: 4. Germline V gene sequence: CDR1 MNHEY, CDR2 SVGAGI. This CDR3 has 13 residues. CDR3 sequence reads: CASRRTGAGELFF. CDR3 bases: TGTGCCAGCAGACGGACAGGGGCTGGGGAGCTGTTTTTT.

A single count supports this clone. The rearrangement joins TRBV7-2 to TRBJ2-5; D unclear. The CDR3 runs to 15 residues. The germline CDR1 and CDR2 sequences are SGHTA and FQGNSA. V was clipped by 4 bases and J by 5 bases, with 17 bases between them. In nucleotides, the CDR3 is TGTGCCAGCAGCTCAATAGCCTCGCTGAGGGAGACCCAGTACTTC. This codes for CASSSIASLRETQYF.

V and J are TRBV19 and TRBJ1-1, with unresolved D. This CDR3 spans 14 amino acids. CDR1 and CDR2 (germline): LNHDA, SQIVND (reference sequence). V was trimmed by 7 bases and J by 3 bases, leaving 15 bases between them. In nucleotides, the CDR3 is TGTGCCAGTAAGGGCGGGTCACGGGACACTGAAGCTTTCTTT. Amino acid sequence: CASKGGSRDTEAFF.

Note on this clone: Different DNA sequences within this sample yield the same CDR3. The rearrangement links TRBV5-1 to TRBJ2-1; 12 positions agree with TRBD2. The CDR3 covers 15 residues. The germline gives CDR1 SGHRS, CDR2 YFSETQ. Losses at the gene ends were 3 bases for V and 3 bases for J; bases not matched to a gene: 1. The DNA of the CDR3 is TGCGCCAGCAGCTGGACTAGCGGGGTCTACAATGAGCAGTTCTTC. As protein: CASSWTSGVYNEQFF.

This rearrangement joins TRBV7-8 to TRBJ2-6, with D perhaps being TRBD1 or TRBD2 (5 bases each). This CDR3 is built from 17 residues. The V gene's germline CDR1 is SGHVS and CDR2 FQNEAQ. V lost 5 bases to trimming and J lost 0 bases, with 14 bases between them. The CDR3 region has the DNA TGTGCCAGCAGCCCGCCGTTGAGGGGCTCTGGGGCCAACGTCCTGACTTTC. Encoded protein: CASSPPLRGSGANVLTF.

The chain combines TRBV11-2 with TRBJ2-7; 7 nucleotides align to TRBD2. Germline CDR1 is SGHAT and CDR2 is FQNNGV. The CDR3 is 15 amino acids. With 8 bases clipped from V and 3 bases from J, the junction kept 13 bases outside the gene matches. The CDR3 region is CASRYGASGHYEQYF. CDR3 bases: TGTGCCAGCCGCTACGGGGCTAGCGGACACTACGAGCAGTACTTC.

The CDR3 nucleotides are TGTGCCAGCAGCTTGGGGGACAGGACGCACGAGCAGTACTTC. Translated: CASSLGDRTHEQYF. The chain uses TRBV5-4 and TRBJ2-7; 8 bases are a match to TRBD1. The junction had 4 bases not matched to a gene; V was cut back by 0 bases and J by 5 bases. Germline V CDR1 and CDR2: SGHNT, YYREEE (reference sequence). This CDR3 has 14 amino acids. The full variable domain, rest sourced from reference TRBV5-4 and TRBJ2-7, is ETGVTQSPTHLIKTRGQQVTLRCSSQSGHNTVSWYQQALGQGPQFIFQYYREEENGRGNFPPRFSGLQFPNYSSELNVNALELDDSALYLCASSLGDRTHEQYFGPGTRLTVT.

The chain couples TRBV9 to TRBJ1-2, with D possibly matching TRBD1 (6 bases). CDR3 size: 13 residues. Looked up from germline, CDR1 is SGDLS and CDR2 is YYNGEE. V dropped 3 bases and J dropped 5 bases, with 11 bases sitting between them. The CDR3 DNA reads as TGTGCCAGCAGCGATACAGGGACTTATGGCTACACCTTC. Encoded protein: CASSDTGTYGYTF.

The chain carries TRBV6-5 and TRBJ2-7; D not certain. Germline V gene lookup returns CDR1 MNHEY and CDR2 SVGAGI. The CDR3 sequence is 14 residues long. Deletions cut 7 bases from V and 3 bases from J, with 16 bases between. CDR3 sequence: CASNPSFTHYEQYF. In DNA form, the CDR3 reads TGTGCCAGCAATCCTTCTTTCACCCACTACGAGCAGTACTTC.

The chain joins TRBV9 to TRBJ1-1; D remains unclear. Trimming removed 4 bases from V and 1 base from J, with 11 bases in between. The CDR3 has 14 amino acids. Germline V gene data show CDR1 as SGDLS and CDR2 as YYNGEE. The CDR3 loop is CASSLVGQNTEAFF. The CDR3 DNA follows: TGTGCCAGCAGCCTAGTAGGGCAGAACACTGAAGCTTTCTTT.

This chain uses TRBV19 with TRBJ2-2, with 11 bases matching TRBD2. This CDR3 is built from 15 residues. V shed 7 bases and J 6 bases; nucleotides not matched to a gene: 7. Germline assignment: CDR1 LNHDA and CDR2 SQIVND (reference sequence). The CDR3 DNA reads as TGTGCCAGTACCAGGGTAGCGGGAGGGCCCGGGGAGCTGTTTTTT. Translated: CASTRVAGGPGELFF.

The chain uses TRBV6-6 and TRBJ2-2; TRBD2 might be the D (6 bases). CDR1 MNHNY and CDR2 SVGAGI come from the germline V gene (reference sequence). V was shortened by 6 bases and J by 1 base, with 15 bases between the two germline ends. The CDR3 loop spans 16 amino acids. The CDR3 DNA reads TGTGCCAGCAGGAGTCCAGGGACTTGGAACACCGGGGAGCTGTTTTTT. Translating it yields CASRSPGTWNTGELFF.

The CDR3 reads CASSYRVDSPLHF. The CDR3 bases are TGTGCCAGCAGCTACAGGGTGGATTCACCCCTCCACTTT. The rearrangement links TRBV7-9 to TRBJ1-6, with D perhaps TRBD1 (6 bases). The V end was cut by 4 bases, the J end by 8 bases, with 9 bases between. The CDR3 is made up of 13 amino acids. Looked up from germline, CDR1 is SEHNR and CDR2 is FQNEAQ (reference sequence). Based on the CDR3 plus reference TRBV7-9 and TRBJ1-6, the full variable domain is DTGVSQNPRHKITKRGQNVTFRCDPISEHNRLYWYRQTLGQGPEFLTYFQNEAQLEKSRLLSDRFSAERPKGSFSTLEIQRTEQGDSAMYLCASSYRVDSPLHFGNGTRLTVT.

V is TRBV6-1 and J is TRBJ1-1, with D possibly matching TRBD1 (5 bases). V lost 10 bases to trimming and J lost 11 bases, with 20 bases between them. The germline CDR1 and CDR2 sequences are MNHNS and SASEGT. The CDR3 length is 12 residues. The CDR3 region is CATEVGGVTAFF. DNA of the CDR3: TGTGCCACCGAGGTTGGAGGGGTTACGGCTTTCTTT.

The chain has TRBV29-1 and TRBJ1-2, with D possibly being TRBD1 (5 bases). Looked up from germline, CDR1 is SQVTM and CDR2 is ANQGSEA. The CDR3 length is 13 residues. The CDR3 DNA is TGCAGTGCCAGGGACGGGGCATATTATGGCTACACCTTC. This translates into CSARDGAYYGYTF.

The rearrangement joins TRBV28 to TRBJ1-1; D is unclear. Germline CDR1 reads MDHEN; CDR2 reads SYDVKM. V dropped 4 bases and J dropped 3 bases, with 3 bases sitting between them. The CDR3 totals 11 residues. The chain's CDR3 is CASSSYTEAFF. The CDR3 nucleotides read TGTGCCAGCAGTTCTTACACTGAAGCTTTCTTT.

Notes on this clone: One end of the junction varies from germline; a read error may be responsible. The chain links TRBV7-7 to TRBJ2-5, with 9 bases fitting TRBD1. In germline, CDR1 is SSHAT, CDR2 FNYEAQ (reference sequence). The CDR3 extends over 15 amino acids. The CDR3 DNA reads as TGTGCTAGCAGCTTAGTCGGACAGGGGACGGAGACCCAGTACTTC. Translated, it gives CASSLVGQGTETQYF.

This chain uses TRBV9 with TRBJ2-3; 15 positions match TRBD2. Germline trimming cut 3 bases from V and 6 bases from J; bases unmatched to any gene: 8. The CDR3 has 17 residues. Germline V gene data show CDR1 as SGDLS and CDR2 as YYNGEE. This CDR3 reads CASSDGLAGGARDTQYF. The DNA of the CDR3 is TGTGCCAGCAGCGACGGACTAGCGGGGGGGGCCCGGGATACGCAGTATTTT. Complete variable domain (other parts from reference TRBV9 and TRBJ2-3): DSGVTQTPKHLITATGQRVTLRCSPRSGDLSVYWYQQSLDQGLQFLIQYYNGEERAKGNILERFSAQQFPDLHSELNLSSLELGDSALYFCASSDGLAGGARDTQYFGPGTRLTVL.

Turning to this clone: At the DNA level, this CDR3 is encoded by other sequences in the same sample as well. The V gene is TRBV28, the J gene TRBJ1-2, with D unclear. Germline CDR1 is MDHEN and CDR2 is SYDVKM. Trimming removed 2 bases at V and 5 bases at J, with 3 bases between. This CDR3 is 11 amino acids long. CDR3: CASSLRYGYTF. The CDR3 DNA is TGTGCCAGCAGTTTACGGTATGGCTACACCTTC.

The genes are TRBV28 and TRBJ2-2, with D perhaps matching TRBD2 (7 bases). Looked up from germline, CDR1 is MDHEN and CDR2 is SYDVKM. The V gene lost 5 bases and the J gene lost 5 bases, with 15 bases spanning the gap. This CDR3 spans 15 amino acids. The CDR3 sequence: CASSPGGAGTGELFF. For the CDR3, the DNA is TGTGCCAGCAGTCCGGGGGGCGCGGGGACCGGGGAGCTGTTTTTT.

This clone has more than one count but fewer than ten. V gene TRBV7-2 combines with J gene TRBJ1-5; D not certain. The CDR3 runs to 14 residues. The germline CDR1 and CDR2 sequences are SGHTA and FQGNSA. Trimming took 4 bases from V and 4 from J, leaving 11 bases between them. The CDR3 protein is CASSSGPTNQPQHF. The CDR3 DNA follows: TGTGCCAGCAGCTCCGGACCGACTAATCAGCCCCAGCATTTT. Full variable domain (missing parts from reference TRBV7-2 and TRBJ1-5): GAGVSQSPSNKVTEKGKDVELRCDPISGHTALYWYRQSLGQGLEFLIYFQGNSAPDKSGLPSDRFSAERTGGSVSTLTIQRTQQEDSAVYLCASSSGPTNQPQHFGDGTRLSIL.

V gene TRBV9 combines with J gene TRBJ2-3; possible D gene TRBD1, 5 bases. CDR3 length: 14 amino acids. The germline V gene has CDR1 SGDLS and CDR2 YYNGEE. Trimming removed 1 base from V and 5 bases from J, with 11 bases in between. The CDR3 DNA sequence: TGTGCCAGCAGCGTAACTCAGGGCGGAGATACGCAGTATTTT. Amino acid sequence: CASSVTQGGDTQYF.

The J gene is TRBJ2-7, the V gene TRBV18; D is unclear. Germline V gene sequence: CDR1 KGHSH, CDR2 LQKENI. Between the trimmed V and J ends, which lost 0 bases and 6 bases, there was a span of 15 bases. The CDR3 runs 15 residues. CDR3 protein: CASSPPGTLASEQYF. CDR3 sequence (DNA): TGTGCCAGCTCACCACCAGGTACCTTGGCCAGCGAGCAGTACTTC.

This clone was found a few times. The chain links TRBV10-3 to TRBJ1-6; D gene unclear. The CDR3 loop spans 14 amino acids. V gave up 8 bases and J gave up 5 bases, with 13 bases separating them. CDR1 and CDR2 (germline): ENHRY, SYGVKD. CDR3 in amino acids: CAIRTAADNSPLHF. The CDR3 DNA is TGTGCCATCCGGACGGCAGCAGATAATTCACCCCTCCACTTT.